The 10 T cell receptor beta chains reported below all come from one sample, sequenced in a study of T-cell reconstitution after alpha-beta-depleted transplantation in children. For TCRbeta, the library was prepared with unique molecular identifiers. TCRdb independently ran MiXCR on the PCR reads; one entry per CDR3 protein. The sample lists approximately 430,000 distinct CDR3 sequences; 15% to 20% were seen once. The material was PBMCs, mostly from graft donor cells, obtained 360 days after TCRalphabeta/CD19-depleted stem cell transplant. Receptors originate from a boy younger than two who had a stem cell transplant for Wiskott-Aldrich syndrome, so the T cells may come from the graft donor.

In its sample, this clonotype was seen a few times. The chain couples TRBV5-1 to TRBJ2-3; D possibly corresponds to TRBD2 (5 bases). Germline CDR1 and CDR2: SGHRS and YFSETQ. The ends were cut back, 0 bases at V and 0 bases at J, with 17 bases in the middle. This CDR3 is built from 18 residues. CDR3 DNA: TGCGCCAGCAGCTTGGAGGCGGGCAGAGTTTCTAGCACAGATACGCAGTATTTT. It encodes CASSLEAGRVSSTDTQYF.

This chain uses TRBV6-2 or TRBV6-3 with TRBJ2-3; tentatively, D is TRBD1 (5 bases). CDR1 MNHEY and CDR2 SVGEGT come from the germline V gene. V shed 0 bases and J shed 3 bases, with 13 bases lying between them. The CDR3 is made up of 16 amino acids. The chain's CDR3 is CASSYSRDSRTDTQYF. The CDR3 DNA is TGTGCCAGCAGTTACTCGAGAGACAGTCGAACAGATACGCAGTATTTT.

The rearrangement links TRBV7-9 to TRBJ2-3, with D unresolved. The CDR3 covers 16 residues. Germline lookup yields CDR1 SEHNR and CDR2 FQNEAQ (reference sequence). V was shortened by 10 bases and J by 0 bases, with 20 bases between the two germline ends. The CDR3 DNA sequence: TGTGCCACCTATAGACGATCACGGAAAAGCACAGATACGCAGTATTTT. Translation: CATYRRSRKSTDTQYF.

This clonotype was counted a few times. This chain uses TRBV11-3 with TRBJ2-7, with D uncertain. Trimming cost V 4 bases and J 6 bases, with 10 bases left between them. The CDR3 is 12 amino acids. CDR1 SGHNT and CDR2 YENEEA come from the germline V gene. CDR3 bases: TGTGCCAGCAGCTCTACTGAGGCCGAGCAGTACTTC. This sequence encodes CASSSTEAEQYF.

The chain is built from TRBV7-8 and TRBJ2-5; TRBD2 might be the D (6 bases). The germline V gene encodes CDR1 SGHVS and CDR2 FQNEAQ. V was clipped by 4 bases and J by 7 bases, with 19 bases between them. The length of the CDR3 is 15 residues. CDR3 sequence (DNA): TGTGCCAGCAGCTCCCAGACTGGGGGGTGGGGGACCCAGTACTTC. Translated, it gives CASSSQTGGWGTQYF.

This clonotype has just a few counts. V gene TRBV5-1 combines with J gene TRBJ1-4; no firm D call. V shed 4 bases and J shed 7 bases, with 11 bases lying between them. The CDR3 has 13 residues. The germline V gene encodes CDR1 SGHRS and CDR2 YFSETQ. This CDR3 is CASSRDFGEKLFF. The CDR3 bases are TGCGCCAGCAGCCGGGATTTTGGTGAAAAACTGTTTTTT.

This clonotype was seen a few times. V gene TRBV12-3 or TRBV12-4 combines with J gene TRBJ2-1; TRBD1 matches at 7 bases. The CDR3 totals 14 residues. With 5 bases clipped from V and 6 bases from J, the junction kept 7 bases outside the gene matches. The CDR3: CASSPRDSTNEQFF. The CDR3 nucleotides are TGTGCCAGCAGTCCCCGGGACAGCACCAATGAGCAGTTCTTC.

V is TRBV6-5 and J is TRBJ1-6; 11 bases are shared with TRBD1. CDR1 and CDR2 (germline): MNHEY, SVGAGI. The CDR3 spans 16 residues. J was trimmed by 10 bases and V by 4 bases; bases with no gene match: 9. For the CDR3, the DNA is TGTGCCAGCAGTTTTCCCTCGGGACAGGGGGGATCACCCCTCCACTTT. Residues: CASSFPSGQGGSPLHF.

The chain has TRBV4-1 and TRBJ2-7; 11 nucleotides agree with TRBD1. Per the germline V gene, CDR1 is MGHRA and CDR2 is YSYEKL. The CDR3 contains 17 residues. V was pared by 3 bases and J by 4 bases, with 11 bases of the junction left unmatched. The CDR3 sequence is CASSHTRVGTGGYEQYF. The CDR3 DNA reads as TGCGCCAGCAGCCACACAAGAGTGGGGACAGGGGGATACGAGCAGTACTTC.

In this sample, this clonotype turned up once. This chain joins TRBV9 and TRBJ2-5; 11 positions match TRBD2. CDR1 SGDLS and CDR2 YYNGEE come from the germline V gene. The trim removed 3 bases at V and 14 bases at J, leaving 15 bases unmatched. This CDR3 comprises 15 residues. The CDR3 DNA follows: TGTGCCAGCAGCGCGACCGGGACTAGCGGTATCAGAATATACTTC. Its protein is CASSATGTSGIRIYF. The full variable domain, completed using reference TRBV9 and TRBJ2-5, is DSGVTQTPKHLITATGQRVTLRCSPRSGDLSVYWYQQSLDQGLQFLIQYYNGEERAKGNILERFSAQQFPDLHSELNLSSLELGDSALYFCASSATGTSGIRIYFGPGTRLLVL.